The 11 T cell receptor beta chains in this list originate from one sample, sequenced in a study of blood T cell repertoires in COVID-19. The data were produced by immunoSEQ multiplex PCR, yet TCRdb's version contains in-frame clones alone and is incomplete. Here the sample spans some 190,000 clones, 70% to 90% being singletons. The sample comprised PBMCs or T cells enriched from blood (not recorded which). The source of these receptors is a woman between 40 and 55 years old in a cohort exposed to, infected with or recovered from COVID-19 (not recorded which).

This clone was seen once. This chain connects TRBV13 to TRBJ1-1, with TRBD1 as a possible D gene (5 bases). Trimming pared 6 bases from V and 1 base from J, leaving 9 bases between. The CDR3 extends over 13 amino acids. CDR1 is PRHDT and CDR2 is FYEKMQ in the germline V gene (reference sequence). The CDR3 nucleotides are TGTGCCAGCAGAGGGCAGGGGAACACTGAAGCTTTCTTT. Its protein is CASRGQGNTEAFF.

J is TRBJ1-4 and V is TRBV4-3; 7 bases align to TRBD1. V shed 3 bases, J shed 6 bases, and the junction held 10 bases outside the gene matches. CDR3 length equals 16 residues. In germline, CDR1 is LGHNA, CDR2 YSLEER. The CDR3 nucleotides read TGCGCCAGCAGCCAGAAACCCACAGGGGACGATGAAAAACTGTTTTTT. It translates to CASSQKPTGDDEKLFF.

CDR3 region: CASSRAVDYEQYF. CDR3 coding DNA: TGTGCCAGCAGCCGAGCGGTGGACTACGAGCAGTACTTC. The gene calls are TRBV7-9 and TRBJ2-7; perhaps TRBD2 as D (5 bases). CDR1 and CDR2 (germline): SEHNR, FQNEAQ (reference sequence). Trimming took 5 bases from V and 3 from J, leaving 11 bases between them. This CDR3 contains 13 residues. Combining the CDR3 with reference TRBV7-9 and TRBJ2-7 gives the whole variable domain DTGVSQNPRHKITKRGQNVTFRCDPISEHNRLYWYRQTLGQGPEFLTYFQNEAQLEKSRLLSDRFSAERPKGSFSTLEIQRTEQGDSAMYLCASSRAVDYEQYFGPGTRLTVT.

This clone has only one observation. V usage is TRBV28 and J usage is TRBJ1-5, with 7 nucleotides matching TRBD1. Germline trimming cut 5 bases from V and 7 bases from J; bases unmatched to any gene: 2. Germline CDR1 and CDR2: MDHEN and SYDVKM. The CDR3 runs 12 residues. Written as DNA, the CDR3 is TGTGCCAGCAGTGCAGGGGGACAGCCCCAGCATTTT. As protein: CASSAGGQPQHF. Complete variable domain (other parts from reference TRBV28 and TRBJ1-5): DVKVTQSSRYLVKRTGEKVFLECVQDMDHENMFWYRQDPGLGLRLIYFSYDVKMKEKGDIPEGYSVSREKKERFSLILESASTNQTSMYLCASSAGGQPQHFGDGTRLSIL.

The rearrangement uses TRBV11-2 and TRBJ1-1, with D uncertain. Germline V gene lookup returns CDR1 SGHAT and CDR2 FQNNGV. V gave up 5 bases and J gave up 0 bases, with 13 bases separating them. CDR3 length: 15 amino acids. This chain's CDR3 is CASSPGIFMNTEAFF. Written as DNA, the CDR3 is TGTGCCAGCAGCCCGGGAATTTTTATGAACACTGAAGCTTTCTTT.

The chain uses TRBV6-1 and TRBJ1-1; 9 nucleotides align to TRBD1. The CDR3 covers 17 residues. Germline CDR1 reads MNHNS; CDR2 reads SASEGT. V gave up 6 bases and J gave up 1 base; unmatched junction bases: 12. This chain's CDR3 is CASSERDREAQNTEAFF. The CDR3 DNA sequence: TGTGCCAGCAGCGAAAGGGACAGGGAAGCACAGAACACTGAAGCTTTCTTT.

V gene TRBV9 combines with J gene TRBJ2-7, with TRBD2 matching 10 bases. The CDR3 is 19 amino acids. V gave up 2 bases and J gave up 0 bases; unmatched junction bases: 14. Germline-derived CDR1 and CDR2 are SGDLS and YYNGEE. The CDR3 loop is CASSVRGGGLAASSYEQYF. CDR3 sequence (DNA): TGTGCCAGCAGCGTGCGGGGGGGCGGACTAGCGGCCAGCTCCTACGAGCAGTACTTC.

The genes are TRBV28 and TRBJ1-2; D is ambiguous. Germline assignment: CDR1 MDHEN and CDR2 SYDVKM. Deletions cut 4 bases from V and 8 bases from J, with 17 bases between. The CDR3 length is 14 residues. CDR3 DNA: TGTGCCAGCAGTTATCCCCCGGAGAGGGAGGGCTACACCTTC. Protein: CASSYPPEREGYTF.

This CDR3 is CASSSGVGLESYEQYF. The CDR3, as DNA: TGCGCCAGCAGCTCAGGGGTTGGTCTAGAATCCTACGAGCAGTACTTC. The V and J genes are TRBV4-3 and TRBJ2-7; possibly TRBD1 for D (6 bases). Germline CDR1 is LGHNA and CDR2 is YSLEER. The CDR3 extends over 16 amino acids. Trimming stripped 5 bases from V and 1 base from J, with 18 bases between.

V gene TRBV7-9 combines with J gene TRBJ2-2; possible D gene TRBD1, 5 bases. This CDR3 is 14 amino acids long. Trimming took off 7 bases at V and 7 bases at J, with 16 bases between the two ends. The germline V gene has CDR1 SEHNR and CDR2 FQNEAQ (reference sequence). Here the CDR3 DNA reads TGTGCCAGCACCGACGTCAGGGAAGGCGGGGAGCTGTTTTTT. Its protein is CASTDVREGGELFF.

This clone was detected once. The V gene is TRBV28, the J gene TRBJ1-2; a possible D gene is TRBD1 (6 bases). CDR3 length: 18 residues. Trimming took 3 bases from V and 2 from J, leaving 22 bases between them. The germline V gene has CDR1 MDHEN and CDR2 SYDVKM. Here the CDR3 reads CASSFNGGAGLENYGYTF. Written as DNA, the CDR3 is TGTGCCAGCAGTTTTAATGGGGGGGCAGGTTTAGAAAACTATGGCTACACCTTC.